This passage covers 18 T cell receptor beta chains from one sample sequenced in a study of beta chain features in type 1 diabetes. Expressed TCRB transcripts were sequenced because the entire RNA isolate underwent reverse transcription. Method: immunoSEQ multiplex PCR; TCRdb's copy keeps in-frame clones and lacks some. There are around 290,000 clones in the sample; about 8.5% occur only once, and 0.9% to 1.2% lies in the top ten. Sequenced input: central memory CD4+ T cells from blood. These receptors originate from a woman in her late teens or twenties in good health.

The chain employs TRBV7-9 and TRBJ2-2; D call uncertain. CDR3 length: 14 amino acids. Between the trimmed V and J ends, which lost 2 bases and 3 bases, there was a span of 7 bases. Germline CDR1 SEHNR, CDR2 FQNEAQ (reference sequence). The CDR3 reads CASSLRADTGELFF. The CDR3 bases are TGTGCCAGCAGCTTAAGGGCGGACACCGGGGAGCTGTTTTTT.

This clone was seen only a few times. The chain joins TRBV28 to TRBJ1-2; 8 nucleotides match TRBD1. Germline trimming cut 6 bases from V and 6 bases from J; bases unmatched to any gene: 3. The CDR3 is made up of 12 amino acids. Germline V gives CDR1 MDHEN, CDR2 SYDVKM. CDR3 nucleotides: TGTGCCAGCAGAGGGACAGGCCATGGCTACACCTTC. This sequence encodes CASRGTGHGYTF.

The CDR3 DNA reads TGCGCCAGCAGCTCTCGGACAGGGACCATGGAGCAGTACTTC. Its translation: CASSSRTGTMEQYF. The V and J genes are TRBV5-1 and TRBJ2-7; TRBD1 matches 8 bases. The ends lost 3 bases at V and 7 bases at J; junction bases unmatched: 9. The CDR3 totals 14 residues. Germline V gene data show CDR1 as SGHRS and CDR2 as YFSETQ.

V usage is TRBV5-4 and J usage is TRBJ2-3; the D gene is possibly TRBD2 (6 bases). Trimming left V 2 bases short and J 5 bases short, with 12 bases between. The CDR3 length is 14 residues. Per the germline V gene, CDR1 is SGHNT and CDR2 is YYREEE (reference sequence). The DNA of the CDR3 is TGTGCCAGCAGCTTCGGCGGGATTGGAGATACGCAGTATTTT. Translating gives CASSFGGIGDTQYF. Full variable domain (rest looked up from reference TRBV5-4 and TRBJ2-3): ETGVTQSPTHLIKTRGQQVTLRCSSQSGHNTVSWYQQALGQGPQFIFQYYREEENGRGNFPPRFSGLQFPNYSSELNVNALELDDSALYLCASSFGGIGDTQYFGPGTRLTVL.

On this clone itself: Within the sample, other DNA sequences also encode this same CDR3. The chain links TRBV2 to TRBJ1-3; no clear D gene. Between the trimmed V and J ends, which lost 1 base and 4 bases, there was a span of 2 bases. The CDR3 consists of 12 residues. Germline V lookup: CDR1 SNHLY, CDR2 FYNNEI. DNA for the CDR3: TGTGCCAGCAGTGAAGGGGGAAACACCATATATTTT. As protein: CASSEGGNTIYF.

This clone has at least ten counts. This rearrangement joins TRBV7-2 to TRBJ2-6; the match to TRBD1 covers 7 bases. Unmatched junction bases numbered 7, after V lost 4 bases and J lost 4 bases. From germline, CDR1 is SGHTA and CDR2 FQGNSA. The CDR3 has 16 amino acids. The CDR3 DNA reads TGTGCCAGCAGCTCACAGGGGCGGACGGGGGCCAACGTCCTGACTTTC. This translates into CASSSQGRTGANVLTF. The whole variable domain, filled in from reference TRBV7-2 and TRBJ2-6, reads GAGVSQSPSNKVTEKGKDVELRCDPISGHTALYWYRQSLGQGLEFLIYFQGNSAPDKSGLPSDRFSAERTGGSVSTLTIQRTQQEDSAVYLCASSSQGRTGANVLTFGAGSRLTVL.

The sample holds a few counts of this clone. J is TRBJ1-2 and V is TRBV7-2; TRBD1 matches 8 bases. The CDR3 length is 13 residues. Germline lookup yields CDR1 SGHTA and CDR2 FQGNSA. Trimming cost V 5 bases and J 8 bases; bases outside gene matches: 7. CDR3 protein: CASSRSTGVGYTF. The CDR3 region has the DNA TGTGCCAGCAGCCGTTCGACAGGGGTCGGCTACACCTTC.

This clone was counted between two and nine times. The CDR3 protein is CASSRAIEADTQYF. Written as DNA, the CDR3 is TGTGCCAGCAGTAGGGCCATCGAAGCAGATACGCAGTATTTT. The chain joins TRBV5-6 to TRBJ2-3; D uncertain. Germline CDR1 reads SGHDT; CDR2 reads YYEEEE. The length of the CDR3 is 14 residues. Deletions cut 5 bases from V and 4 bases from J, with 14 bases between.

The chain recombines TRBV29-1 with TRBJ2-3, with TRBD2 matching over 11 bases. This CDR3 region has 18 residues. Germline trimming cut 7 bases from V and 6 bases from J; bases unmatched to any gene: 21. Germline loops: CDR1 SQVTM, CDR2 ANQGSEA. The CDR3 DNA reads as TGCAGCGCTTGGGGTGTTAGCGGGGGGGCCCATGGCCCGGATACGCAGTATTTT. Its translation: CSAWGVSGGAHGPDTQYF.

V usage is TRBV29-1 and J usage is TRBJ1-4; no clear D gene. Germline values: CDR1 SQVTM, CDR2 ANQGSEA. The CDR3 spans 11 residues. Deletions cut 6 bases from V and 8 bases from J, with 10 bases between. CDR3 bases: TGCAGCGTGCCTGATGGCGAAAAACTGTTTTTT. It is translated as CSVPDGEKLFF.

This clone was counted many times. The V gene is TRBV13, the J gene TRBJ2-3; tentatively, D is TRBD1 or TRBD2 (6 bases each). V was shortened by 6 bases and J by 1 base, with 17 bases between the two germline ends. From germline, CDR1 is PRHDT and CDR2 FYEKMQ (reference sequence). The CDR3 length is 16 residues. CDR3 nucleotide sequence: TGTGCCAGCAGACCCACCTGGGGGGCCGGCACAGATACGCAGTATTTT. This gives the protein CASRPTWGAGTDTQYF.

In regard to this clone: The germline gene is not matched at one end of the junction; a read error may be the cause. The gene calls are TRBV18 and TRBJ1-1, with D perhaps matching TRBD1 (5 bases). The CDR3 is 14 amino acids. CDR1 and CDR2 (germline): KGHSH, LQKENI. CDR3 nucleotide sequence: TGTGCCAGCTTCGGATACACCCGGGGGACTGAAGCTCTCTTT. Protein product: CASFGYTRGTEALF.

In this sample, this clone turned up many times. V gene TRBV9 combines with J gene TRBJ1-2; D remains ambiguous. V lost 0 bases, J lost 5 bases, and 11 bases lay in between. This CDR3 is built from 14 residues. The germline gives CDR1 SGDLS, CDR2 YYNGEE. The CDR3 loop is CASSVGPTDYGYTF. The CDR3 DNA reads as TGTGCCAGCAGCGTAGGTCCCACAGATTATGGCTACACCTTC.

This clone showed up many times. The chain carries TRBV7-9 and TRBJ2-1; D not certain. The V and J ends lost 3 bases and 6 bases respectively, with 15 bases between them. In germline, CDR1 is SEHNR, CDR2 FQNEAQ (reference sequence). The CDR3 is 15 residues long. The DNA of the CDR3 is TGTGCCAGCAGCTTCGATGATCGTCCCACCAATGAGCAGTTCTTC. Protein: CASSFDDRPTNEQFF.

This chain links TRBV7-9 with TRBJ2-1; TRBD2 agrees at 9 bases. CDR1 and CDR2 (germline): SEHNR, FQNEAQ (reference sequence). The CDR3 consists of 18 residues. Trimming cost V 2 bases and J 4 bases; bases outside gene matches: 12. The CDR3 coding sequence is TGTGCCAGCAGCTTATCGTTCGGCGGGAGGGCCTCATACAATGAGCAGTTCTTC. This codes for CASSLSFGGRASYNEQFF.

This clone has more than one count but fewer than ten. The rearrangement uses TRBV5-6 and TRBJ2-3, with a weak D call TRBD1 (5 bases). This CDR3 has 13 residues. Deletions cut 0 bases from V and 6 bases from J, with 8 bases between. From germline, CDR1 is SGHDT and CDR2 YYEEEE. CDR3 protein: CASSLAGADTQYF. The CDR3 DNA sequence: TGTGCCAGCAGCTTGGCTGGGGCTGATACGCAGTATTTT.

V is TRBV2 and J is TRBJ2-1; 8 bases are a match to TRBD1. There are 11 residues in the CDR3. CDR1 is SNHLY, CDR2 FYNNEI, per germline. The junction had 6 bases not matched to a gene; V was cut back by 6 bases and J by 14 bases. The CDR3 nucleotides read TGTGCCAGCAGCCCCGGGACAGGCGAGTTCTTC. It encodes CASSPGTGEFF. The full variable domain, completed using reference TRBV2 and TRBJ2-1, is EPEVTQTPSHQVTQMGQEVILRCVPISNHLYFYWYRQILGQKVEFLVSFYNNEISEKSEIFDDQFSVERPDGSNFTLKIRSTKLEDSAMYFCASSPGTGEFFGPGTRLTVL.

This chain links TRBV4-1 with TRBJ1-1; no firm D call. Trimming left V 0 bases short and J 11 bases short, with 13 bases between. The CDR3 is made up of 13 amino acids. CDR1 and CDR2 from the germline V gene are MGHRA and YSYEKL. This CDR3 reads CASSQDNKRDAFF. The DNA of the CDR3 is TGCGCCAGCAGCCAAGACAACAAACGGGATGCTTTCTTT.